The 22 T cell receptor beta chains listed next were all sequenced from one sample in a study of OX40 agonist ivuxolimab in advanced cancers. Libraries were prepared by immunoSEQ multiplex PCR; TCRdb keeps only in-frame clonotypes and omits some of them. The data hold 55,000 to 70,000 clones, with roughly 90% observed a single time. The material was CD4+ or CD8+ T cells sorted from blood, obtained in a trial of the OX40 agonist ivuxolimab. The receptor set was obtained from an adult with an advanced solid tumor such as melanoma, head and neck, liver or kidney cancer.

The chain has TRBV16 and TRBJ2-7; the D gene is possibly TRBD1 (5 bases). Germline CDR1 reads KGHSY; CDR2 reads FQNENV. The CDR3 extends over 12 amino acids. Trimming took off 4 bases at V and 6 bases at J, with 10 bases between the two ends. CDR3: CASSRLRAEQYF. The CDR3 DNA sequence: TGTGCCAGCAGCCGCCTCAGGGCCGAGCAGTACTTC.

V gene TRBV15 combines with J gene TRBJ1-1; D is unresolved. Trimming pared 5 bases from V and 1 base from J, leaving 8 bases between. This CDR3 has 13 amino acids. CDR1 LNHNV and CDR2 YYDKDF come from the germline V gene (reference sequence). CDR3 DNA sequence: TGTGCCACCAGCGGGATATCGAACACTGAAGCTTTCTTT. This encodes CATSGISNTEAFF. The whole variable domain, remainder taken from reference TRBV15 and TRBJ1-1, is DAMVIQNPRYQVTQFGKPVTLSCSQTLNHNVMYWYQQKSSQAPKLLFHYYDKDFNNEADTPDNFQSRRPNTSFCFLDIRSPGLGDTAMYLCATSGISNTEAFFGQGTRLTVV.

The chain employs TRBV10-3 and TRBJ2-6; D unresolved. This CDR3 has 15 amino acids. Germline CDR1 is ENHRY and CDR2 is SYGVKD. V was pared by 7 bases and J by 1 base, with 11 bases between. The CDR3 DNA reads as TGTGCCATCACCCAGAGTCTGTCTGGGGCCAACGTCCTGACTTTC. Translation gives CAITQSLSGANVLTF.

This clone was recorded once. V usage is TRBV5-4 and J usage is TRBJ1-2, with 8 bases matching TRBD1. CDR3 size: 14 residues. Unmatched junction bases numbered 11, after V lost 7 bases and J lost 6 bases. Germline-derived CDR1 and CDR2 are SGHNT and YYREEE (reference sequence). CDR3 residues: CASGSGQALNGYTF. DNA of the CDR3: TGTGCCAGCGGTTCGGGACAGGCCCTGAATGGCTACACCTTC.

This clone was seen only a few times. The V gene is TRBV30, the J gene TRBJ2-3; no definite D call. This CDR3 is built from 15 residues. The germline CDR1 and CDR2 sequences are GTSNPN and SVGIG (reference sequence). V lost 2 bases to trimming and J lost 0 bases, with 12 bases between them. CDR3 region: CAWSKMTHSTDTQYF. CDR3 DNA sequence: TGTGCCTGGAGTAAAATGACACATAGCACAGATACGCAGTATTTT.

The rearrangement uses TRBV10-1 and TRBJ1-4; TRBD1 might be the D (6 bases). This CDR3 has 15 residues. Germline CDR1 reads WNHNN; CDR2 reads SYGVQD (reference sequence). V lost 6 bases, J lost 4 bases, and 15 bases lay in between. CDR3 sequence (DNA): TGCGCCAGCAGGGCCCCGACAGGTCTTAATGAAAAACTGTTTTTT. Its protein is CASRAPTGLNEKLFF.

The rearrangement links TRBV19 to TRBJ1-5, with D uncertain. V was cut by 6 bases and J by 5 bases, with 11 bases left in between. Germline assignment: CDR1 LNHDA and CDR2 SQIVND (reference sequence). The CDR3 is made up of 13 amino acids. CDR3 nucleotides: TGTGCCAGTAGGAGTCTTCCTTATCAGCCCCAGCATTTT. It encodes CASRSLPYQPQHF. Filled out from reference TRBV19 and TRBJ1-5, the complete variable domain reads DGGITQSPKYLFRKEGQNVTLSCEQNLNHDAMYWYRQDPGQGLRLIYYSQIVNDFQKGDIAEGYSVSREKKESFPLTVTSAQKNPTAFYLCASRSLPYQPQHFGDGTRLSIL.

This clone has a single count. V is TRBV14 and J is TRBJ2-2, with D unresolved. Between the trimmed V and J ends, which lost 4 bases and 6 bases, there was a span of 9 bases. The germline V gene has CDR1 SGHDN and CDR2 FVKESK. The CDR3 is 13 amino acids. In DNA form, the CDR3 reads TGTGCCAGCAGCCCGGCCATGGCCGGGGAGCTGTTTTTT. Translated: CASSPAMAGELFF.

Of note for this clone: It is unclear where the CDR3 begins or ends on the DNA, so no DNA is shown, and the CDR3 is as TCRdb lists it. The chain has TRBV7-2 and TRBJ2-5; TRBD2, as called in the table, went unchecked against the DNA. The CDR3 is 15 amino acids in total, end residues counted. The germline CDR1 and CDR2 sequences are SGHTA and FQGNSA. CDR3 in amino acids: CASSFSTSGGETQYF.

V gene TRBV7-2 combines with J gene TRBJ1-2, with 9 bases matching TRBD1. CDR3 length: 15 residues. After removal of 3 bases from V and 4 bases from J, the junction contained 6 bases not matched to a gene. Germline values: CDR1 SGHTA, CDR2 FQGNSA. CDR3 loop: CASSLDRGGGYGYTF. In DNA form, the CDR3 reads TGTGCCAGCAGCTTGGACAGGGGTGGTGGCTATGGCTACACCTTC.

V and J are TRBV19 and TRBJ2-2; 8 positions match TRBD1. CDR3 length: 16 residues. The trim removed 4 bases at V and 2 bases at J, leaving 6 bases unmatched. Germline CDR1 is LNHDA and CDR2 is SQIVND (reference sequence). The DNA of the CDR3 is TGTGCCAGTAGTAAGGGGGACAGGCGAAACACCGGGGAGCTGTTTTTT. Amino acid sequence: CASSKGDRRNTGELFF.

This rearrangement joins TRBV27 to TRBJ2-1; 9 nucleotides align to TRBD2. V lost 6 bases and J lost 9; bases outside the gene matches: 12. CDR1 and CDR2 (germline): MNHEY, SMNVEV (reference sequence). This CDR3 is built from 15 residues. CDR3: CASSPAGGPPGEQFF. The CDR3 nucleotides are TGTGCCAGCAGCCCAGCGGGAGGACCTCCGGGTGAGCAGTTCTTC.

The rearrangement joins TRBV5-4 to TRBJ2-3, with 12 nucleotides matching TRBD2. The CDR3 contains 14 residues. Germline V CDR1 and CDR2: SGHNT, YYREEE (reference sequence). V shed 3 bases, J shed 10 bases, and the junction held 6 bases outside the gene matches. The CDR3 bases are TGTGCCAGCAGCTCCCCTAGCGGGGGGGGTTCGCAGTATTTT. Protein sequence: CASSSPSGGGSQYF.

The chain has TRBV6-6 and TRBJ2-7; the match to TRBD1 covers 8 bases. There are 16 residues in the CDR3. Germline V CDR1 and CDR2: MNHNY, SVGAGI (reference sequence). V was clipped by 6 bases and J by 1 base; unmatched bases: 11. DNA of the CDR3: TGTGCCAGCAGGCCAACCCCCGGGACAGGATCCTACGAGCAGTACTTC. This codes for CASRPTPGTGSYEQYF.

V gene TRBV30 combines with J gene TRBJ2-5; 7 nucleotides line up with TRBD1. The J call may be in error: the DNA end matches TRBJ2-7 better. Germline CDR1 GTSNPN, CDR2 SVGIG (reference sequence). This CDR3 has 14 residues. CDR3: CAWSVSRGLPEQYF. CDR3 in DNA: TGTGCCTGGAGTGTTAGTAGGGGGCTTCCCGAGCAGTACTTC.

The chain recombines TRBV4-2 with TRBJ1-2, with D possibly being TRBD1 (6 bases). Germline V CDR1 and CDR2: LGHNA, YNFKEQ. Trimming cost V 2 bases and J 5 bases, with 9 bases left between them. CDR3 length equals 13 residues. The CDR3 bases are TGTGCCAGCAGCCAACAGACAGGTTATGGCTACACCTTC. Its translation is CASSQQTGYGYTF.

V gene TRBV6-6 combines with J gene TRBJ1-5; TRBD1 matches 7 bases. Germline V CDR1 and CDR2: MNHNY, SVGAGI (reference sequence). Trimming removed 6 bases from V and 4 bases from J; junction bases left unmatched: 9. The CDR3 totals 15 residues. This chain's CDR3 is CASSLGQEANQPQHF. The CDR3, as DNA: TGTGCCAGCAGCCTCGGACAGGAGGCGAATCAGCCCCAGCATTTT.

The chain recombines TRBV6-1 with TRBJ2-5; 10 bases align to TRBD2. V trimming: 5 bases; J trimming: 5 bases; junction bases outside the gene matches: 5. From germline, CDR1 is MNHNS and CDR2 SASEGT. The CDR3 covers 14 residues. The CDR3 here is CASSLAGVRETQYF. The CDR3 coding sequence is TGTGCCAGCAGTCTAGCGGGGGTTCGGGAGACCCAGTACTTC.

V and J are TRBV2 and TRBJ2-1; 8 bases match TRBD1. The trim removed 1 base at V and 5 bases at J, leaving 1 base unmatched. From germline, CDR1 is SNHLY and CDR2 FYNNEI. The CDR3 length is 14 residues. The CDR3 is CASSEGRGHNEQFF. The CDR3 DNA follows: TGTGCCAGCAGTGAAGGCAGGGGGCACAATGAGCAGTTCTTC. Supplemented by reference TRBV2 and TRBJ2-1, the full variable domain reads EPEVTQTPSHQVTQMGQEVILRCVPISNHLYFYWYRQILGQKVEFLVSFYNNEISEKSEIFDDQFSVERPDGSNFTLKIRSTKLEDSAMYFCASSEGRGHNEQFFGPGTRLTVL.

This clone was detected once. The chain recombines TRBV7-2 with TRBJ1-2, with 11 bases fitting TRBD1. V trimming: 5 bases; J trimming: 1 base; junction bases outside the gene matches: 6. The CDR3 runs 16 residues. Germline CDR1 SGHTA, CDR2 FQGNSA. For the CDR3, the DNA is TGTGCCAGCAGCAACCCGGGACAGGGGGTTAACTATGGCTACACCTTC. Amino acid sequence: CASSNPGQGVNYGYTF.

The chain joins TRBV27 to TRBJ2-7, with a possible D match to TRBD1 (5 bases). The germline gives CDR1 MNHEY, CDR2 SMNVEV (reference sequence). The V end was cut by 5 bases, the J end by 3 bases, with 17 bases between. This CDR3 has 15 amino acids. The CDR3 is CASSVSPLGHYEQYF. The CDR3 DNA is TGTGCCAGCAGTGTTTCCCCCCTGGGGCACTACGAGCAGTACTTC.

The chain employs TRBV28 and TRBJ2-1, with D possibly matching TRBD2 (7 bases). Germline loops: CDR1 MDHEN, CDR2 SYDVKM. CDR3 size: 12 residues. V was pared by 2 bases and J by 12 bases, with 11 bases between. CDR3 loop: CASSLGGGRQFF. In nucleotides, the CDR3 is TGTGCCAGCAGTTTAGGGGGGGGGCGGCAGTTCTTC.